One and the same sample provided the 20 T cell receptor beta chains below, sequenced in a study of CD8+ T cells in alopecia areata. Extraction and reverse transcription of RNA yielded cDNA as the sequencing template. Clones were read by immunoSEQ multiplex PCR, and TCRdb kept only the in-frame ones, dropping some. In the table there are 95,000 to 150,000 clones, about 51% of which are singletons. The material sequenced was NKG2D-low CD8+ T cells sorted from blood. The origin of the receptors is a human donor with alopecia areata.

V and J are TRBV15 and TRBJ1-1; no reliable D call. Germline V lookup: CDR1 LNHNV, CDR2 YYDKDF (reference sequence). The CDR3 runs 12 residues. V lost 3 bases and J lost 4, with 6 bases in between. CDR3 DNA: TGTGCCACCAGCAGTTGGTCCACTGAAGCTTTCTTT. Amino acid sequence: CATSSWSTEAFF.

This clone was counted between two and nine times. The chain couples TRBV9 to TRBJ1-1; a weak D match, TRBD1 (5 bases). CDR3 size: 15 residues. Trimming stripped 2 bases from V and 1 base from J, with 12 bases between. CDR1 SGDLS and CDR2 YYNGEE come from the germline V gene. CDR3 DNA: TGTGCCAGCAGCGTGTCGGGGGTCGGGAACACTGAAGCTTTCTTT. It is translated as CASSVSGVGNTEAFF.

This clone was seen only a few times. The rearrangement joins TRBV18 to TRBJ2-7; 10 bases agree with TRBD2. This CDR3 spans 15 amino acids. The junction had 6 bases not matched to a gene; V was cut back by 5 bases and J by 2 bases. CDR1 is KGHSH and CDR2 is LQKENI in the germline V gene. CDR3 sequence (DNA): TGTGCCAGCTCAACTACCGGGACTAGCGCCTACGAGCAGTACTTC. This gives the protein CASSTTGTSAYEQYF.

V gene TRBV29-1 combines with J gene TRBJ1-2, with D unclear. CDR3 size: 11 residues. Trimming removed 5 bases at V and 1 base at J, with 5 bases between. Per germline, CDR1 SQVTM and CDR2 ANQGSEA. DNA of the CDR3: TGCAGCGTTCTCGGTAACTATGGCTACACCTTC. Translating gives CSVLGNYGYTF.

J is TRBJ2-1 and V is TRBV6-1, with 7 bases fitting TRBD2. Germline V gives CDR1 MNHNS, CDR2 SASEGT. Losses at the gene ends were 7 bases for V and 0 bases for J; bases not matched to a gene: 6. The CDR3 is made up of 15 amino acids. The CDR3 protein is CASTIGEGSYNEQFF. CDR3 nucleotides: TGTGCCAGCACCATTGGGGAGGGCTCCTACAATGAGCAGTTCTTC.

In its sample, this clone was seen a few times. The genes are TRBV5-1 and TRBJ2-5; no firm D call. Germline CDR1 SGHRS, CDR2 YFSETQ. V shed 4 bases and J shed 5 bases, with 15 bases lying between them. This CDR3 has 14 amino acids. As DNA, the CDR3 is TGCGCCAGCAGCCTCCGTTCAGGAGTGGAGACCCAGTACTTC. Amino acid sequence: CASSLRSGVETQYF.

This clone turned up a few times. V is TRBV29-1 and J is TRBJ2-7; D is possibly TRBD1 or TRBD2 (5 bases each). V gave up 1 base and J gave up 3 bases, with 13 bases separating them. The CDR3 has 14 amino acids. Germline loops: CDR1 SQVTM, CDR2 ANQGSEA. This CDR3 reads CSVEGRDGHYEQYF. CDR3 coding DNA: TGCAGCGTTGAAGGCAGGGACGGTCACTACGAGCAGTACTTC.

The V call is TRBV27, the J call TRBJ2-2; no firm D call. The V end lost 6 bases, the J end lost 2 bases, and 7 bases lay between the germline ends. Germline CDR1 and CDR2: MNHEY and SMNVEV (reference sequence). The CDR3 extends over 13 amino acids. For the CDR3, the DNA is TGTGCCAGCAGCCAGACTAACACCGGGGAGCTGTTTTTT. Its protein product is CASSQTNTGELFF.

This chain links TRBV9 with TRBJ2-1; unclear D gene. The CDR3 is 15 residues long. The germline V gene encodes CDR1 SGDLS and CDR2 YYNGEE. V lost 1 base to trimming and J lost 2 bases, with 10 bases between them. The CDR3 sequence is CASSVSGVPYNEQFF. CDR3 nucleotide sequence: TGTGCCAGCAGCGTATCAGGCGTACCCTACAATGAGCAGTTCTTC.

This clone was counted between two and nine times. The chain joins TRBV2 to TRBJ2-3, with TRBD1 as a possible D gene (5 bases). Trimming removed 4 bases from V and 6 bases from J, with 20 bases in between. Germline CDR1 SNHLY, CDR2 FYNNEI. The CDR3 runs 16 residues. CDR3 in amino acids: CASSGVSGRAPDTQYF. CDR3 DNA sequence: TGTGCCAGCAGTGGAGTTTCTGGCAGGGCCCCCGATACGCAGTATTTT.

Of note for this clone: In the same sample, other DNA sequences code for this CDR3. CDR3: CSVGGETQYF. In DNA, the CDR3 is TGCAGCGTTGGGGGAGAGACCCAGTACTTC. The chain combines TRBV29-1 with TRBJ2-5, with D unresolved. The V end lost 4 bases, the J end lost 4 bases, and 4 bases lay between the germline ends. This CDR3 spans 10 amino acids. CDR1 and CDR2 from the germline V gene are SQVTM and ANQGSEA.

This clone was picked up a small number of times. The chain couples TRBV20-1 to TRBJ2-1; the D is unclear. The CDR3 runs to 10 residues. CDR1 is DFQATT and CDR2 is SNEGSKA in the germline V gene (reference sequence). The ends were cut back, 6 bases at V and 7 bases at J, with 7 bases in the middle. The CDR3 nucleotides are TGCAGTGCCGCGACAAATGAGCAGTTCTTC. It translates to CSAATNEQFF.

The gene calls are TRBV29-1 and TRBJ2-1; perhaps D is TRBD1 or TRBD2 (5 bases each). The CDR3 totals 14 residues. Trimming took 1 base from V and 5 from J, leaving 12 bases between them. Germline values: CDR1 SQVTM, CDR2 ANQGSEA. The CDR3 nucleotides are TGCAGCGTTGAAGTGTATTGGGGGAACAATGAGCAGTTCTTC. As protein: CSVEVYWGNNEQFF.

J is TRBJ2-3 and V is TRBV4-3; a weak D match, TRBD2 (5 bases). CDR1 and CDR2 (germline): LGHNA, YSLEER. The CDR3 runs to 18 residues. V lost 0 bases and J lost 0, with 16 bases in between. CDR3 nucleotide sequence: TGCGCCAGCAGCCAAGAAGAACCAGCGGCGCATAGCACAGATACGCAGTATTTT. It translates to CASSQEEPAAHSTDTQYF.

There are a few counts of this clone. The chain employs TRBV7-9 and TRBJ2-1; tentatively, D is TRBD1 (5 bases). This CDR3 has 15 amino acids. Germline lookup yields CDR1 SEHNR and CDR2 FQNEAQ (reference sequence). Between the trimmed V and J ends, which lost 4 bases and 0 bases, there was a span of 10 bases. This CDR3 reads CASSSPGRSYNEQFF. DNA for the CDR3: TGTGCCAGCAGCTCTCCAGGGCGCTCCTACAATGAGCAGTTCTTC.

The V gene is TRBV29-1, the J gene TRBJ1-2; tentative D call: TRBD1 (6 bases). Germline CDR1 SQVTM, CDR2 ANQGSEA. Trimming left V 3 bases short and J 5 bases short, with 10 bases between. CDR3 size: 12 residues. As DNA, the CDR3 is TGCAGCGTTGACAGGGGCCCATATGGCTACACCTTC. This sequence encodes CSVDRGPYGYTF.

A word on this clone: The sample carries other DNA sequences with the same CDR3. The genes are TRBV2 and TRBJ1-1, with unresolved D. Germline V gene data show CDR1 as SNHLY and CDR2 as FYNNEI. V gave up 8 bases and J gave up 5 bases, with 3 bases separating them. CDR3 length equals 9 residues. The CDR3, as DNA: TGTGCCAGCGGTACTGAAGCTTTCTTT. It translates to CASGTEAFF.

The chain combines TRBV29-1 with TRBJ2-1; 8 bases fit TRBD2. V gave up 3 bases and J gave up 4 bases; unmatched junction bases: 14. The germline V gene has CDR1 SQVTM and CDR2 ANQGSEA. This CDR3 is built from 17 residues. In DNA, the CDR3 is TGCAGCGTTGATGTTGTTGCCCGAGCGGGAGAGTACAATGAGCAGTTCTTC. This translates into CSVDVVARAGEYNEQFF.

The CDR3 is CASRRATGSGANVLTF. The CDR3 DNA follows: TGTGCCAGCAGGCGAGCGACAGGGTCTGGGGCCAACGTCCTGACTTTC. The chain carries TRBV5-6 and TRBJ2-6; 7 nucleotides line up with TRBD1. CDR1 is SGHDT, CDR2 YYEEEE, per germline. Trimming at V came to 5 bases and at J to 1 base, leaving 6 bases not matched to a gene. The CDR3 has 16 residues.

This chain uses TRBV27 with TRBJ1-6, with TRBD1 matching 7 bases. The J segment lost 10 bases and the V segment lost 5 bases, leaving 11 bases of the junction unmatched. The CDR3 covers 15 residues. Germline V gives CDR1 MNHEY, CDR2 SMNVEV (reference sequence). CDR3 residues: CASSAAPDRASPLHF. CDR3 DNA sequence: TGTGCCAGCAGTGCCGCCCCCGACAGGGCCTCACCCCTCCACTTT.